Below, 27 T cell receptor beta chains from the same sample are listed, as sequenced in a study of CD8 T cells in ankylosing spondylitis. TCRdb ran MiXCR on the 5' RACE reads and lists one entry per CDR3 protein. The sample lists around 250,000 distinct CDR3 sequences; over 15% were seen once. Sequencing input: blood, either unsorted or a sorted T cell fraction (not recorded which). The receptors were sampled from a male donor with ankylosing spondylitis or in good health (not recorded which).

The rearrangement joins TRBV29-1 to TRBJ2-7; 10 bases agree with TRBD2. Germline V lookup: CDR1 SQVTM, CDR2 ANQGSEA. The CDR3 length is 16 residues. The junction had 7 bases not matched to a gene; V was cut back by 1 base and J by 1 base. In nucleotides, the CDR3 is TGCAGCGTTGAAGGGGCTAGCGGGAGTCGGTCCTACGAGCAGTACTTC. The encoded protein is CSVEGASGSRSYEQYF.

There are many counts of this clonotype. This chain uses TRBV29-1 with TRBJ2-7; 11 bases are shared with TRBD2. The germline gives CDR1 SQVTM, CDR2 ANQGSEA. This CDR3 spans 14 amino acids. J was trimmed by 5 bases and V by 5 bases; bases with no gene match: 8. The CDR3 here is CSVRLAGGPDEQYF. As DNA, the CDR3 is TGCAGCGTTCGGTTAGCGGGAGGGCCGGACGAGCAGTACTTC.

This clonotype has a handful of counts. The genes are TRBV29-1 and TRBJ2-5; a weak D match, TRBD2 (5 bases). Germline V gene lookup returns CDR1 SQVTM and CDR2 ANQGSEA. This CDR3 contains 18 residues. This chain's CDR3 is CGTQGYLIDLKRGSTQYF. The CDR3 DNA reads TGCGGCACCCAAGGGTACTTAATTGACCTAAAGAGAGGGAGCACCCAGTACTTC.

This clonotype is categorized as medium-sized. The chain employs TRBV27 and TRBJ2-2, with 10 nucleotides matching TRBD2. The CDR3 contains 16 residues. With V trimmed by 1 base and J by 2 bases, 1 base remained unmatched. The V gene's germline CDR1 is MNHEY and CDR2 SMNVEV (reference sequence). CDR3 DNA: TGTGCCAGCAGTTTATGGACTAGCGGAAACACCGGGGAGCTGTTTTTT. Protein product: CASSLWTSGNTGELFF.

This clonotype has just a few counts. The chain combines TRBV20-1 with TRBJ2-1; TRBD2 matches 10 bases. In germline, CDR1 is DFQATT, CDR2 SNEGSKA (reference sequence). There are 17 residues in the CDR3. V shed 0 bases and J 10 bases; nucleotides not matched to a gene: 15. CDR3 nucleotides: TGCAGTGCTAGAGATCTCGAGAAGAGTCTAGCGGGAGAGGAGCAGTTCTTC. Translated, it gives CSARDLEKSLAGEEQFF.

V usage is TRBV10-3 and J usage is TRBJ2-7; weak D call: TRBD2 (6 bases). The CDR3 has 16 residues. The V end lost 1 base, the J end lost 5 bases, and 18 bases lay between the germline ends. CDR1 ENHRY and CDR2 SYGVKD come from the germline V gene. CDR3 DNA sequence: TGTGCCATCAGTGAGTTACGGCGGGACCACTATCACGAGCAGTACTTC. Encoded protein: CAISELRRDHYHEQYF.

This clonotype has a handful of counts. The CDR3 DNA reads TGTGCCAGCAGTCCCGACACGGTCGCCTACGAGCAGTACTTC. This gives the protein CASSPDTVAYEQYF. V is TRBV6-2 or TRBV6-3 and J is TRBJ2-7; no clear D gene. The CDR3 has 14 amino acids. Germline lookup yields CDR1 MNHEY and CDR2 SVGEGT. V gave up 5 bases and J gave up 2 bases, with 13 bases separating them.

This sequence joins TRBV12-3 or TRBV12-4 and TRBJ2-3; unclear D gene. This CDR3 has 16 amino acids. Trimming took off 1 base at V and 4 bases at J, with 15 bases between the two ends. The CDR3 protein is CASSLGVGGASDTQYF. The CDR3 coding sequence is TGTGCCAGCAGTTTAGGGGTTGGCGGAGCCTCAGATACGCAGTATTTT.

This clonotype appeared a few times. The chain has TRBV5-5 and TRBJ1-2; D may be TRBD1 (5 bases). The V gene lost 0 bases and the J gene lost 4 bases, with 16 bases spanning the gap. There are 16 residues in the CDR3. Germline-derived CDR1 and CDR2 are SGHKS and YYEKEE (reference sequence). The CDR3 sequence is CASSLEVSGFGYGYTF. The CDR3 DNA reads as TGTGCCAGCAGCTTGGAAGTTTCAGGGTTCGGCTATGGCTACACCTTC.

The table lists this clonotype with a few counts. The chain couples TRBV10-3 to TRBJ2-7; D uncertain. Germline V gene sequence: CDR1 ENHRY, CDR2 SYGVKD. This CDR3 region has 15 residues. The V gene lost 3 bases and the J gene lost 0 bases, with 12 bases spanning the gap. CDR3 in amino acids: CAISDSTASSYEQYF. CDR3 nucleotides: TGTGCCATCAGTGATTCAACGGCTAGCTCCTACGAGCAGTACTTC.

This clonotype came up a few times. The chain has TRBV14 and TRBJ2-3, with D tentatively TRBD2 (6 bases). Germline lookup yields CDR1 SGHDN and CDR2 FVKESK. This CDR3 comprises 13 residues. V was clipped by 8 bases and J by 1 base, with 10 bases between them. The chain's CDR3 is CASPGTRTDTQYF. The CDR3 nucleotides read TGTGCCAGCCCAGGGACTCGCACAGATACGCAGTATTTT.

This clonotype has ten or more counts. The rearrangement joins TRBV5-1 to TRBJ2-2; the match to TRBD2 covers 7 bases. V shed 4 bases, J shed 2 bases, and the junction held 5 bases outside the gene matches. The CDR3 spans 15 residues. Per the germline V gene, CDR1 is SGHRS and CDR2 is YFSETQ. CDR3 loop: CASSRAGPNTGELFF. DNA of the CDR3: TGCGCCAGCAGCCGAGCGGGGCCCAACACCGGGGAGCTGTTTTTT.

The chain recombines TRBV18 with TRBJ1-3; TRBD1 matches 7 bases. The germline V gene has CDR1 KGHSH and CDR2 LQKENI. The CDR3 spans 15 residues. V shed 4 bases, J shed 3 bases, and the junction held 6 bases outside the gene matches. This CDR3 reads CASSLRDSSGNTIYF. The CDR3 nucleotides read TGTGCCAGCTCACTCCGGGACAGCAGTGGAAACACCATATATTTT.

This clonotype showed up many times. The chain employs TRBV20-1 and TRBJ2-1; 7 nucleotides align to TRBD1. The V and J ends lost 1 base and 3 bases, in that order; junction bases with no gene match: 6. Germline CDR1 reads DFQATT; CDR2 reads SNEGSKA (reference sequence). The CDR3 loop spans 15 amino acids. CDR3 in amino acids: CSARVLAGGYNEQFF. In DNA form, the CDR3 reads TGCAGTGCTAGAGTACTGGCAGGGGGCTACAATGAGCAGTTCTTC.

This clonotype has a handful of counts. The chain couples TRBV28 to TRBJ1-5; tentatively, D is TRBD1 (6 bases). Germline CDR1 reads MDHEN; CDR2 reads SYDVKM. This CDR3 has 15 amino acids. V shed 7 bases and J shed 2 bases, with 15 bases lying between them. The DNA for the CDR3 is TGTGCCAGCACTTTCCAGGGGCTGGGCAATCAGCCCCAGCATTTT. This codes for CASTFQGLGNQPQHF.

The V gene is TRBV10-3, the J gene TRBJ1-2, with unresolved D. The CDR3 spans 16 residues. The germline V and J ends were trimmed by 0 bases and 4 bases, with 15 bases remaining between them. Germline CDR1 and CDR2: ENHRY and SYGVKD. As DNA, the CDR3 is TGTGCCATCAGTGAGTCAAGAGGGATGGCAGCCTATGGCTACACCTTC. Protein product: CAISESRGMAAYGYTF.

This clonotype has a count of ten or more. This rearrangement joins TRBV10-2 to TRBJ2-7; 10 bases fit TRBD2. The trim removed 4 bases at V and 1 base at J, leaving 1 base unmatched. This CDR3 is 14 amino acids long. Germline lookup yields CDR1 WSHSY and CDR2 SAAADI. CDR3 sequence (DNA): TGCGCCAGCAGTGGACTAGCGGGTTCCTACGAGCAGTACTTC. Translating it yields CASSGLAGSYEQYF.

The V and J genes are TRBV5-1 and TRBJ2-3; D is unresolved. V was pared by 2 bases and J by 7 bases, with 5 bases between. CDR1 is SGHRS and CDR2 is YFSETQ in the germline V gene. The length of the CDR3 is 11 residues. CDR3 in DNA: TGCGCCAGCAGCTTATTAAATACGCAGTATTTT. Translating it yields CASSLLNTQYF.

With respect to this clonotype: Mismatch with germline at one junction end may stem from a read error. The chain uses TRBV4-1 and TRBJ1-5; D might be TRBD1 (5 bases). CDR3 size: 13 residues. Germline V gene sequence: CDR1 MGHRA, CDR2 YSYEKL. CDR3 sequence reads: CASSEDRNQPQHF. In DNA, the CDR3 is TGCGCCAGCAGCGAAGACAGAAATCAGCCCCAGCATTTT.

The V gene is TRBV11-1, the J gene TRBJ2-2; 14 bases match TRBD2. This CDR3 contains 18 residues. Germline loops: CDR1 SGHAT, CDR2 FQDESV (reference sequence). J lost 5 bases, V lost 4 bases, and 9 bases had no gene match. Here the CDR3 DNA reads TGTGCCAGCAGCTACCGACTAGCGGGAGGGCCGCGGACCGGGGAGCTGTTTTTT. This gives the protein CASSYRLAGGPRTGELFF.

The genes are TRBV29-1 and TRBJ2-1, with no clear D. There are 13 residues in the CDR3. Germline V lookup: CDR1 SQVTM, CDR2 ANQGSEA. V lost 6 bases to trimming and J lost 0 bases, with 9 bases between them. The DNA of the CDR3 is TGCAGCGTAAGCCCAAGCTCCTACAATGAGCAGTTCTTC. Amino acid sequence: CSVSPSSYNEQFF.

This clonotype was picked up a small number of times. Here the CDR3 DNA reads TGTGCCACCAGTGATTTGGCCCGCGGGAGCTCCTACAATGAGCAGTTCTTC. It specifies CATSDLARGSSYNEQFF. The chain employs TRBV24-1 and TRBJ2-1, with 7 positions matching TRBD2. Trimming at V came to 0 bases and at J to 0 bases, leaving 4 bases not matched to a gene. The germline V gene encodes CDR1 KGHDR and CDR2 SFDVKD. This CDR3 region has 17 residues.

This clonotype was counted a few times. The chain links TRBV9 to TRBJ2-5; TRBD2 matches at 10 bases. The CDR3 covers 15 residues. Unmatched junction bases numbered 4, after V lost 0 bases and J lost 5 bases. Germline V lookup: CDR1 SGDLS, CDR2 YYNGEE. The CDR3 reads CASSVEAGGLETQYF. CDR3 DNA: TGTGCCAGCAGCGTAGAAGCGGGAGGGCTGGAGACCCAGTACTTC. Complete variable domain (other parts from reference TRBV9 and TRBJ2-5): DSGVTQTPKHLITATGQRVTLRCSPRSGDLSVYWYQQSLDQGLQFLIQYYNGEERAKGNILERFSAQQFPDLHSELNLSSLELGDSALYFCASSVEAGGLETQYFGPGTRLLVL.

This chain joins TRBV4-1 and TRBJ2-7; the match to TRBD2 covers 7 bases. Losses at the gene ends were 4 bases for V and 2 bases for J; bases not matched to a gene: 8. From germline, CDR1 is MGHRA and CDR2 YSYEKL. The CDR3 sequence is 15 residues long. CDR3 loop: CASSLTRLAAYEQYF. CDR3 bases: TGCGCCAGCAGCCTAACGAGGCTAGCGGCCTACGAGCAGTACTTC.

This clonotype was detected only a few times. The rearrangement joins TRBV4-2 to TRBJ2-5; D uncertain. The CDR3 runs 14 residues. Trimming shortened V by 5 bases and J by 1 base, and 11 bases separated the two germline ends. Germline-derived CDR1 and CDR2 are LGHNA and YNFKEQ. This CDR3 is CASSTGWGQETQYF. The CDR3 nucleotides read TGTGCCAGCAGCACCGGGTGGGGCCAAGAGACCCAGTACTTC.

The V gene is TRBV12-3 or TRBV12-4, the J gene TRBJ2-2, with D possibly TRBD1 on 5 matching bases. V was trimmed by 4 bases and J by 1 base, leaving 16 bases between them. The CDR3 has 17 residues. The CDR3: CASSWTPWQGNTGELFF. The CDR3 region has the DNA TGTGCCAGCAGTTGGACCCCGTGGCAGGGGAACACCGGGGAGCTGTTTTTT.

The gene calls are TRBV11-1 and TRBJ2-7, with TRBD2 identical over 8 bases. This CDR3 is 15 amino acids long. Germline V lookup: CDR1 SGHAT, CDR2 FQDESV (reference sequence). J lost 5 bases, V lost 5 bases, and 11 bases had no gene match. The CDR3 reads CASSDLAGEANEQYF. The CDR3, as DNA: TGTGCCAGCAGCGATCTAGCGGGTGAGGCAAACGAGCAGTACTTC. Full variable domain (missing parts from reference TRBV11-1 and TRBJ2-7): EAEVAQSPRYKITEKSQAVAFWCDPISGHATLYWYRQILGQGPELLVQFQDESVVDDSQLPKDRFSAERLKGVDSTLKIQPAELGDSAMYLCASSDLAGEANEQYFGPGTRLTVT.